The 15 T cell receptor beta chains in this list originate from one sample, sequenced in a study of blood T cell repertoires in COVID-19. The assay was immunoSEQ multiplex PCR, and TCRdb's table has in-frame clones only and misses some. The table has about 170,000 clones, 85% to 90% seen once. The specimen was peripheral blood. These receptors originate from a man aged 18 to 30 with active or convalescent COVID-19.

V gene TRBV2 combines with J gene TRBJ1-1; 7 bases align to TRBD1. The V and J ends lost 3 bases and 1 base, in that order; junction bases with no gene match: 8. The CDR3 contains 16 residues. CDR1 is SNHLY, CDR2 FYNNEI, per germline. The CDR3 DNA is TGTGCCAGCAGTGATCCCGGTTGGACAGGGAACACTGAAGCTTTCTTT. As protein: CASSDPGWTGNTEAFF.

This clone was detected a few times. The chain couples TRBV7-2 to TRBJ1-2; no clear D. The CDR3 is 15 amino acids. V shed 4 bases and J shed 6 bases, with 18 bases lying between them. Germline V gene sequence: CDR1 SGHTA, CDR2 FQGNSA. The CDR3 reads CASSSLYHSTHGYTF. CDR3 DNA: TGTGCCAGCAGCTCCCTTTATCACAGTACCCATGGCTACACCTTC.

This chain connects TRBV10-1 to TRBJ2-3; D possibly corresponds to TRBD2 (6 bases). Trimming pared 3 bases from V and 4 bases from J, leaving 8 bases between. Germline CDR1 reads WNHNN; CDR2 reads SYGVQD (reference sequence). This CDR3 spans 13 amino acids. CDR3 sequence (DNA): TGCGCCAGCAGTGACGGGGGATCAGATACGCAGTATTTT. Translation: CASSDGGSDTQYF.

The rearrangement uses TRBV6-2 or TRBV6-3 and TRBJ2-7; a weak D match, TRBD2 (5 bases). The CDR3 runs to 15 residues. Germline assignment: CDR1 MNHEY and CDR2 SVGEGT. Trimming pared 0 bases from V and 2 bases from J, leaving 11 bases between. The CDR3 reads CASSYSRARAYEQYF. The CDR3 nucleotides read TGTGCCAGCAGTTACTCGCGGGCCCGGGCCTACGAGCAGTACTTC.

This chain joins TRBV2 and TRBJ1-5; D uncertain. This CDR3 region has 15 residues. Trimming cost V 6 bases and J 5 bases, with 17 bases left between them. Germline V gene lookup returns CDR1 SNHLY and CDR2 FYNNEI. The CDR3 DNA is TGTGCCAGCAGGATTCAACGAGGTGGAGATCAGCCCCAGCATTTT. It specifies CASRIQRGGDQPQHF. Drawing the rest from reference TRBV2 and TRBJ1-5, the complete variable domain is EPEVTQTPSHQVTQMGQEVILRCVPISNHLYFYWYRQILGQKVEFLVSFYNNEISEKSEIFDDQFSVERPDGSNFTLKIRSTKLEDSAMYFCASRIQRGGDQPQHFGDGTRLSIL.

The rearrangement joins TRBV5-4 to TRBJ2-4, with D perhaps matching TRBD2 (5 bases). Germline CDR1 and CDR2: SGHNT and YYREEE (reference sequence). The CDR3 extends over 17 amino acids. Trimming shortened V by 4 bases and J by 1 base, and 18 bases separated the two germline ends. The CDR3: CASSLKPSPAAKNIQYF. Written as DNA, the CDR3 is TGTGCCAGCAGCCTCAAACCTAGCCCAGCGGCCAAAAACATTCAGTACTTC.

This chain connects TRBV7-9 to TRBJ2-7; D is possibly TRBD2 (7 bases). This CDR3 contains 15 residues. Germline CDR1 is SEHNR and CDR2 is FQNEAQ (reference sequence). Trimming stripped 7 bases from V and 2 bases from J, with 18 bases between. This CDR3 reads CASKGGGVRAYEQYF. The CDR3 DNA reads as TGTGCCAGCAAGGGAGGGGGAGTAAGGGCCTACGAGCAGTACTTC.

This clone appeared once. The chain uses TRBV6-6 and TRBJ2-7; tentatively, D is TRBD1 (6 bases). Germline CDR1 MNHNY, CDR2 SVGAGI (reference sequence). This CDR3 spans 13 amino acids. Trimming cost V 3 bases and J 3 bases, with 9 bases left between them. This CDR3 is CASSYPDSYEQYV. As DNA, the CDR3 is TGTGCCAGCAGTTATCCGGACAGCTACGAGCAGTACGTC.

This chain links TRBV2 with TRBJ1-5; the match to TRBD1 covers 7 bases. From germline, CDR1 is SNHLY and CDR2 FYNNEI. With 6 bases clipped from V and 0 bases from J, the junction kept 5 bases outside the gene matches. The CDR3 runs to 15 residues. The CDR3 spells CASRGTVFSNQPQHF. CDR3 nucleotide sequence: TGTGCCAGCAGGGGGACAGTCTTTAGCAATCAGCCCCAGCATTTT.

The sample holds one count of this clone. DNA for the CDR3: TGTGCCATCAGTGAGTATAGGGAGTATGGCTACACCTTC. Translating it yields CAISEYREYGYTF. J is TRBJ1-2 and V is TRBV10-3; no clear D gene. V was cut by 1 base and J by 5 bases, with 8 bases left in between. The germline gives CDR1 ENHRY, CDR2 SYGVKD. This CDR3 has 13 residues.

The chain uses TRBV2 and TRBJ2-7; 7 bases are shared with TRBD1. The CDR3 spans 15 residues. Germline V lookup: CDR1 SNHLY, CDR2 FYNNEI. The V segment lost 5 bases and the J segment 3 bases; nucleotides outside the gene matches: 10. The CDR3 loop is CASSPDRRISYEQYV. DNA for the CDR3: TGTGCCAGCAGTCCGGACAGGCGGATAAGCTACGAGCAGTACGTC.

V gene TRBV7-8 combines with J gene TRBJ2-5; D remains unclear. With 5 bases removed from V and 4 bases from J, the gap between germline ends came to 8 bases. Germline V gene lookup returns CDR1 SGHVS and CDR2 FQNEAQ. There are 12 residues in the CDR3. In DNA form, the CDR3 reads TGTGCCAGCAGCGAGTTCACAGAGACCCAGTACTTC. Translating it yields CASSEFTETQYF.

CDR3: CAWGAGAAYEQYF. CDR3 nucleotides: TGTGCCTGGGGAGCGGGAGCAGCGTACGAGCAGTACTTC. The chain joins TRBV30 to TRBJ2-7; 8 positions match TRBD2. V shed 5 bases and J 4 bases; nucleotides not matched to a gene: 7. In germline, CDR1 is GTSNPN, CDR2 SVGIG (reference sequence). The length of the CDR3 is 13 residues.

J is TRBJ2-5 and V is TRBV5-4, with a possible D match to TRBD2 (5 bases). Per germline, CDR1 SGHNT and CDR2 YYREEE (reference sequence). V lost 4 bases and J lost 4, with 20 bases in between. The CDR3 sequence is 16 residues long. CDR3 nucleotides: TGTGCCAGCAGCCACAAGACCCTACGGGGTGGAGAGACCCAGTACTTC. Translated, it gives CASSHKTLRGGETQYF.

V usage is TRBV11-1 and J usage is TRBJ1-2; tentative D call: TRBD1 (5 bases). This CDR3 has 14 amino acids. Germline values: CDR1 SGHAT, CDR2 FQDESV (reference sequence). The V and J ends lost 4 bases and 3 bases respectively, with 12 bases between them. This CDR3 reads CASSSMTDYYGYTF. The DNA of the CDR3 is TGTGCCAGCAGCTCGATGACAGACTACTATGGCTACACCTTC.